The entry that follows covers one T cell receptor beta chain sequence. Its target is unknown. This sample was taken from a study of graft-versus-host responses after intestinal transplantation. Overall study results and limits: Marrow from the recipient contained GvH clones, some of which had appeared first in ileum or blood. Early declines in HvG clones that occurred post-transplant were associated with peak circulating GvH clone levels. Allografts of one patient group, those with graft-donor T cell macrochimerism, had high graft-versus-host to host-versus-graft clonal ratios.

The method was immunoSEQ multiplex PCR; TCRdb's version includes in-frame clones alone and lacks a portion of them. The sample holds 140,000 or so clones, 80% to 95% seen once. V lost 6 bases to trimming and J lost 1 base; unmatched junction nucleotides: 9. This CDR3 contains 16 residues. The germline V gene has CDR1 MDHEN and CDR2 SYDVKM. The chain couples TRBV28 to TRBJ1-1, with 9 bases aligning to TRBD1. This TCR was recovered from a human donor who received an intestinal transplant. The source material was unstimulated CD4+ T cells sorted from spleen or lymph node cells, sampled before intestinal transplant. CDR3 protein: CASRPTGTGPNTEAFF. CDR3 DNA sequence: TGTGCCAGCAGACCTACCGGGACAGGGCCGAACACTGAAGCTTTCTTT.